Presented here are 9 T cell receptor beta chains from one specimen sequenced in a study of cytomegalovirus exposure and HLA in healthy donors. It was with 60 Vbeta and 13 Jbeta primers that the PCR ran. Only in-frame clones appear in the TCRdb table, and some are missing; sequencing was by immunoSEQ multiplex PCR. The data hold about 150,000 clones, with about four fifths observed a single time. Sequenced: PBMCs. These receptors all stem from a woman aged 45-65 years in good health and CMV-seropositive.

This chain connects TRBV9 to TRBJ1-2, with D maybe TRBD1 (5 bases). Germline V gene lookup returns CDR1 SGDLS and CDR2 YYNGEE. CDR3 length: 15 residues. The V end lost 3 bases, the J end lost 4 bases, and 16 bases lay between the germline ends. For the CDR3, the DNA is TGTGCCAGCAGCGCGCAAACAGGTTCGCTCTATGGCTACACCTTC. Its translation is CASSAQTGSLYGYTF.

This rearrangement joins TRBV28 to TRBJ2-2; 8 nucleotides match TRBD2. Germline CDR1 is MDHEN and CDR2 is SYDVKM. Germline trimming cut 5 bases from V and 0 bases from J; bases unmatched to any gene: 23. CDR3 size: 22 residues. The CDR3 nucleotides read TGTGCCAGCAGTCCATTTATACCCCGATTAGCGGGAAAACCTACGAACACCGGGGAGCTGTTTTTT. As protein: CASSPFIPRLAGKPTNTGELFF.

CDR3 sequence (DNA): TGTGCCAGTCTATTCAGGGGGAGTTTTGGCTACACCTTC. Its protein product is CASLFRGSFGYTF. The genes are TRBV27 and TRBJ1-2, with 7 bases that match TRBD1. The CDR3 consists of 13 residues. J lost 7 bases, V lost 9 bases, and 11 bases had no gene match. CDR1 is MNHEY, CDR2 SMNVEV, per germline (reference sequence).

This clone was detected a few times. The CDR3 sequence is CAWSASETQYF. In DNA, the CDR3 is TGTGCCTGGAGTGCTAGTGAGACCCAGTACTTC. The chain uses TRBV30 and TRBJ2-5; D unclear. Germline CDR1 reads GTSNPN; CDR2 reads SVGIG (reference sequence). The CDR3 is 11 residues long. V lost 1 base and J 5 bases, leaving 5 bases between the germline ends.

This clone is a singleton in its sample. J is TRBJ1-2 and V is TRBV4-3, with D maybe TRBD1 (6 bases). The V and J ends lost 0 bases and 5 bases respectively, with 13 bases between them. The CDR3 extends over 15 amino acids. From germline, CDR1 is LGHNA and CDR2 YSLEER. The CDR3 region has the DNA TGCGCCAGCAGCCAAGAACCCCAGGGGAGTTATGGCTACACCTTC. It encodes CASSQEPQGSYGYTF.

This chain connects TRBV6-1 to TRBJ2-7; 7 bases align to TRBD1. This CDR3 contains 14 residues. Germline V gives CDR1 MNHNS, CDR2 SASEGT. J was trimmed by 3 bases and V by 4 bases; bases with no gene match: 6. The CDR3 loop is CASSVSGTVYEQYF. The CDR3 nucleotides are TGTGCCAGCAGTGTAAGTGGGACAGTCTACGAGCAGTACTTC.

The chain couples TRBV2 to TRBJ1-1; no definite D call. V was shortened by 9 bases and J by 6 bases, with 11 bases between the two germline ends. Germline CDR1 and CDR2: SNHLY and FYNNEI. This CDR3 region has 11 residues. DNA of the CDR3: TGTGCCAGTAAATCGAGCGCTGAAGCTTTCTTT. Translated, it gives CASKSSAEAFF.

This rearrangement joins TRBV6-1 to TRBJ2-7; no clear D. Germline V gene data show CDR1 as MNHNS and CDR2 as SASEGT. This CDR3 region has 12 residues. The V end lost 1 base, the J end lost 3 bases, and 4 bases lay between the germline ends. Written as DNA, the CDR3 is TGTGCCAGCAGTGAAGTCGGCTACGAGCAGTACTTC. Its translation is CASSEVGYEQYF.

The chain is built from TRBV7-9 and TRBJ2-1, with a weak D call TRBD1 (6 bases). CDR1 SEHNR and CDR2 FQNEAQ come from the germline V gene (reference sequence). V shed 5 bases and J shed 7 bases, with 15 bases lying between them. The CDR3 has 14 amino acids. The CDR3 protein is CASSHTGSSNEQFF. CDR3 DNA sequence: TGTGCCAGCAGCCATACAGGGTCCTCAAATGAGCAGTTCTTC.